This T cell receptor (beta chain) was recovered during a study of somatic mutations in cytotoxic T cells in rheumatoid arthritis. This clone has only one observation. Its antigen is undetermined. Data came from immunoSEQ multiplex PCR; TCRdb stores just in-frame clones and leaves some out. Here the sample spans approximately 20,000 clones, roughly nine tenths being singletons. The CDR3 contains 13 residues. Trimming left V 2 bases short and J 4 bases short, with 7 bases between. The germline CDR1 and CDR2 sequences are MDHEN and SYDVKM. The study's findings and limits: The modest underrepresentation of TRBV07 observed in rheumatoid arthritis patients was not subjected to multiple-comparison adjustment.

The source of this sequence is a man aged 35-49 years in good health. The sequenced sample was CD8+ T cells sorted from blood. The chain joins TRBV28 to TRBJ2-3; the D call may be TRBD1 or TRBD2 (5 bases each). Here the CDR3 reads CASSLGTPDTQYF. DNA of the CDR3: TGTGCCAGCAGTTTAGGGACCCCAGATACGCAGTATTTT.